This T cell receptor (beta chain) was identified during a study of CD8 T cells in Susac syndrome (dated by TCRdb to between 2018 and 2021). Background for the entire study: Repertoire sequencing was used to test whether CD8+ T cell activation and differentiation in Susac syndrome was antigen driven. Clonality of the CD8+ T cell repertoire was compared between eleven to twelve healthy donors, about 14 Susac syndrome patients and some 15 multiple sclerosis patients. General conclusions and limits of the study: The number of individuals in the TCR sequencing and HLA analysis was recognized as being relatively small.

Reading the germline V gene (reference sequence) gives CDR1 LNHDA and CDR2 SQIVND. V ends up 0 bases short and J 9 bases short, with an unmatched junction base count of 7. The CDR3 covers 15 residues, taking in both the cysteine and the phenylalanine. Only the CDR3 region is kept as DNA, spanning 45 bases read in frame from base 1. Concerning this clonotype itself: The antigen it recognizes is unknown. No per-base quality is available; no much larger clone lies one base away.

Peripheral blood CD8+ and CD4+ T cells from healthy donors, Susac syndrome patients and multiple sclerosis patients were profiled using high-throughput TCR beta sequencing. Treatment-naive patients with stable or active relapsing-remitting disease fulfilling revised McDonald criteria were used as multiple sclerosis controls. Bulk CD8+ and CD4+ T cells were purified by magnetic negative isolation, whereas CD8+ TEMRA cells were enriched by FACS. Blood was collected in EDTA tubes and processed within 24 hours, with PBMCs isolated through density gradient centrifugation. PBMCs intended for TCR sequencing were cryopreserved in liquid nitrogen and were subsequently thawed in a 37 degrees C water bath. A purity of at least 90% was achieved for sorted or isolated CD4+, CD8+ and CD8+ TEMRA cells. RNA was extracted with the RNeasy kit and roughly 0.45 to 1 ug was reverse transcribed using random hexamers. TCR beta CDR3 regions were amplified with the immunoSEQ multiplex PCR assay covering 54 Vbeta and 13 Jbeta segments. PCR amplification bias was corrected by using a synthetic template baseline for primer optimization and computational correction. The published analysis was carried out like this. Reads were annotated to V, D and J genes per IMGT and analyzed with immunoSEQ Analyzer, keeping only productive sequences. To calculate clonality, Shannon entropy was normalized by log2 of the number of productive unique sequences and then subtracted from one. For each patient and control, public and private clones were evaluated among the 100 most prevalent clones. A clone was defined as Susac-specific if it was absent from the healthy and MS cohorts, from some 980 published viral clones and from other ImmuneACCESS disease sequences. TCRdb reprocessing: public reads trimmed at Q25 with fastp, clones called with MiXCR, in-frame beta chains kept. Each entry merges the rows of one CDR3 protein and shows their most common DNA and genes. The V and J calls and clone size are TCRdb's, not the authors'. The sample table lists some 130,000 distinct CDR3 sequences, roughly 80% of them with a count of one. The top ten hold roughly 0.53% of the sample.

The sequence was collected from a human donor with multiple sclerosis. The chain is encoded by TRBV19 joined to TRBJ2-1; TRBD1 lines up with 8 middle nucleotides. Specimen: CD8+ T cells from PBMCs. The nucleotide sequence reads as follows: TGTGCCAGTAGTATAGACAGGGGGCCCGTAGGTGAGCAGTTCTTC. Translation gives CASSIDRGPVGEQFF. Where the CDR3 stops, the reference TRBV19 and TRBJ2-1 genes take over; the full variable domain is DGGITQSPKYLFRKEGQNVTLSCEQNLNHDAMYWYRQDPGQGLRLIYYSQIVNDFQKGDIAEGYSVSREKKESFPLTVTSAQKNPTAFYLCASSIDRGPVGEQFFGPGTRLTVL.